This TCR beta chain was sequenced in a study of blood T cell repertoires in COVID-19. Looked up from germline, CDR1 is KGHDR and CDR2 is SFDVKD. The CDR3 is 15 amino acids. Trimming pared 1 base from V and 6 bases from J, leaving 12 bases between. How the authors handled the data: Reference gene primer amplification in the assay estimated nucleated cell counts. TCRdb's copy holds only in-frame clones and misses some; the assay was immunoSEQ multiplex PCR. That table is the source of V, J and clone size, and D and trimming were worked out from the DNA. This sample carries over 150,000 clones, roughly four fifths of them seen once, and the ten largest clones take 9% to 13%.

The sequencing input was peripheral blood. This TCR was recovered from a woman aged 55-70 years with COVID-19, enrolled during active disease. The chain joins TRBV24-1 to TRBJ2-1, with D possibly TRBD1 on 6 matching bases. This CDR3 reads CATSDLGDTFNEQFF. CDR3 DNA: TGTGCCACCAGTGATTTAGGGGACACTTTCAATGAGCAGTTCTTC.